This T cell receptor (beta chain) was identified during a study of shared clonotypes between healthy human individuals. Concerning this clone itself: Its specificity is unknown.

General study points: Investigators collected only blood, and repertoires in tissues likely differ.

Germline loops: CDR1 MGHDK, CDR2 SYGVNS. The CDR3 length is 15 residues. V lost 3 bases, J lost 9 bases, and 18 bases lay in between. Amplification in unsorted PBMC replicate PCRs started from roughly 330 ng DNA, which equals 30,000 to 35,000 T cell genomes. This table comes from immunoSEQ multiplex PCR, and its TCRdb copy is limited to in-frame clones, with some not included. Counted here are some 500,000 clones, roughly three quarters occurring once; the ten biggest clones make up around 12%. The donor population consisted of healthy HIV-negative adults with no recent acute infections or vaccinations.

The source of this sequence is a woman aged 40 to 55 in good health. Some clones in this sample may be carry-over from other donors' samples. The J gene is TRBJ1-5, the V gene TRBV25-1, with D maybe TRBD1 (6 bases). The source material was PBMCs. Here the CDR3 DNA reads TGTGCCAGCAGTGACAGGACGGGTCTAGGGGGGCCCCAGCATTTT. Translation: CASSDRTGLGGPQHF.